These 25 T cell receptor beta chains share one sample of origin, sequenced in a study of T cells in Graves' hyperthyroidism and ophthalmopathy. Amplified regions were TCR beta CDR3 sequences from RNA transcripts. A set of HTBI primers served as the primers for a first-round RT-PCR of the TCR CDR3. TCRdb fed the multiplex PCR reads into MiXCR, producing one record per CDR3 protein. Found here are hundreds of thousands of distinct CDR3 sequences, about 20% of them singletons; the top ten hold roughly 50%. The material sequenced was blood. Source of these receptors: a man aged 35-49 years with Graves' ophthalmopathy.

On this clonotype: This may come from a read error, since a much larger clone is one base off. V is TRBV2 and J is TRBJ1-2; D call uncertain. The germline V gene encodes CDR1 SNHLY and CDR2 FYNNEI. V lost 1 base and J lost 2, with 8 bases in between. The CDR3 is 14 amino acids. The CDR3 nucleotides read TGTGCCAGCAGTGAAGGCGGGTTCAACTATGGCTACACCTTC. Translated, it gives CASSEGGFNYGYTF.

This clonotype has a count of ten or more. The J gene is TRBJ1-1, the V gene TRBV28; TRBD1 matches at 9 bases. CDR1 is MDHEN, CDR2 SYDVKM, per germline. The trim removed 4 bases at V and 1 base at J, leaving 7 bases unmatched. The CDR3 contains 16 residues. Here the CDR3 reads CASSSLGTGRNTEAFF. Written as DNA, the CDR3 is TGTGCCAGCAGTTCCCTGGGGACAGGGAGGAACACTGAAGCTTTCTTT.

This clonotype was seen only a few times. The chain links TRBV15 to TRBJ2-5, with 7 bases fitting TRBD1. With 0 bases clipped from V and 2 bases from J, the junction kept 6 bases outside the gene matches. Looked up from germline, CDR1 is LNHNV and CDR2 is YYDKDF (reference sequence). CDR3 length: 16 residues. In DNA, the CDR3 is TGTGCCACCAGCAGAGATCTCGGGACAGCTCAAGAGACCCAGTACTTC. It yields the protein CATSRDLGTAQETQYF.

J is TRBJ2-7 and V is TRBV28; TRBD2 aligns across 7 bases. The germline V gene encodes CDR1 MDHEN and CDR2 SYDVKM. CDR3 length equals 16 residues. V lost 7 bases and J lost 2; bases outside the gene matches: 14. DNA of the CDR3: TGTGCCAGCACCCACGGCACGCGGGAGAGCCCCTACGAGCAGTACTTC. Translation gives CASTHGTRESPYEQYF.

In this sample, this clonotype turned up a few times. The rearrangement links TRBV28 to TRBJ2-2; weak D call: TRBD1 (6 bases). The CDR3 is 18 amino acids. V was trimmed by 4 bases and J by 0 bases, leaving 18 bases between them. The germline V gene encodes CDR1 MDHEN and CDR2 SYDVKM. Written as DNA, the CDR3 is TGTGCCAGCAGTTATACCCTACTCGGGACACCGAACACCGGGGAGCTGTTTTTT. Amino acids: CASSYTLLGTPNTGELFF.

This rearrangement joins TRBV6-1 to TRBJ2-6; D might be TRBD2 (5 bases). The CDR3 loop spans 16 amino acids. CDR1 is MNHNS, CDR2 SASEGT, per germline. The V end was cut by 3 bases, the J end by 0 bases, with 9 bases between. This chain's CDR3 is CASSEGASSGANVLTF. The CDR3 DNA reads TGTGCCAGCAGTGAGGGAGCCAGCTCTGGGGCCAACGTCCTGACTTTC.

V and J are TRBV7-9 and TRBJ2-7; 13 nucleotides align to TRBD2. Germline values: CDR1 SEHNR, CDR2 FQNEAQ (reference sequence). The trim removed 5 bases at V and 2 bases at J, leaving 9 bases unmatched. The CDR3 sequence is 17 residues long. CDR3 sequence reads: CASSRRGGLAGTYEQYF. The CDR3, as DNA: TGTGCCAGCAGCCGAAGGGGGGGACTAGCGGGAACCTACGAGCAGTACTTC.

V and J are TRBV27 and TRBJ2-5, with 7 bases that match TRBD1. Germline V gene data show CDR1 as MNHEY and CDR2 as SMNVEV (reference sequence). The CDR3 runs to 16 residues. J lost 4 bases, V lost 7 bases, and 15 bases had no gene match. Here the CDR3 DNA reads TGTGCCAGCACCCCCTTGGGGCCAGGGGGATTAGAGACCCAGTACTTC. This encodes CASTPLGPGGLETQYF.

The chain couples TRBV30 to TRBJ2-6; D perhaps matches TRBD1 (6 bases). Germline CDR1 is GTSNPN and CDR2 is SVGIG (reference sequence). The CDR3 runs 16 residues. The V and J ends lost 6 bases and 0 bases respectively, with 15 bases between them. CDR3 coding DNA: TGTGCCTGCTTCGGGACATCAAGCTCTGGGGCCAACGTCCTGACTTTC. Translating it yields CACFGTSSSGANVLTF.

The rearrangement links TRBV9 to TRBJ2-1; 7 bases line up with TRBD2. The V gene end was trimmed by 4 bases and the J gene end by 4 bases; junction bases not matched to a gene: 2. Germline assignment: CDR1 SGDLS and CDR2 YYNGEE. The CDR3 is 13 residues long. The CDR3 nucleotides read TGTGCCAGCAGCCGGGGGGATTACAATGAGCAGTTCTTC. It yields the protein CASSRGDYNEQFF.

Of note for this clonotype: No DNA is shown, since the ends of the CDR3 on it are uncertain; the CDR3 is the one TCRdb lists. V is TRBV20-1 and J is TRBJ2-2; the table names TRBD2, a call not compared with the DNA. The CDR3 length is 15 residues, termini included. Germline V gene lookup returns CDR1 DFQATT and CDR2 SNEGSKA (reference sequence). The CDR3 is CSASGGGRAPGSCFF.

Concerning this clonotype: A much larger clone is a single base away; this may be a read error. The V gene is TRBV12-3 or TRBV12-4, the J gene TRBJ2-2, with D maybe TRBD2 (6 bases). The CDR3 runs 15 residues. The DNA for the CDR3 is TGTGCCAGCAGTTTTCAGGGAGGTAACACCGGGGGGCTGTTTTTT. Residues: CASSFQGGNTGGLFF.

The CDR3 loop reads CASRPDSNIQYF. CDR3 in DNA: TGTGCCAGCAGGCCAGACAGTAACATTCAGTACTTC. The genes are TRBV28 and TRBJ2-4, with D possibly TRBD1 on 5 matching bases. This CDR3 comprises 12 residues. V lost 6 bases and J 7 bases, leaving 10 bases between the germline ends. Germline lookup yields CDR1 MDHEN and CDR2 SYDVKM.

This clonotype was picked up one time. The rearrangement uses TRBV7-6 and TRBJ2-7; 9 nucleotides line up with TRBD2. Germline assignment: CDR1 SGHVS and CDR2 FNYEAQ. This CDR3 is built from 15 residues. After removal of 5 bases from V and 5 bases from J, the junction contained 10 bases not matched to a gene. The DNA for the CDR3 is TGTGCCAGCAGCCCCTTAGCGGGGGATCGCAACGAGCAGTACTTC. Translating it yields CASSPLAGDRNEQYF. Combining the CDR3 with reference TRBV7-6 and TRBJ2-7 gives the whole variable domain GAGVSQSPRYKVTKRGQDVALRCDPISGHVSLYWYRQALGQGPEFLTYFNYEAQQDKSGLPNDRFSAERPEGSISTLTIQRTEQRDSAMYRCASSPLAGDRNEQYFGPGTRLTVT.

This clonotype was seen at least ten times. The chain employs TRBV5-1 and TRBJ2-7, with D perhaps matching TRBD1 or TRBD2 (6 bases each). The CDR3 spans 16 residues. V shed 0 bases and J shed 0 bases, with 13 bases lying between them. Germline CDR1 is SGHRS and CDR2 is YFSETQ. The CDR3 protein is CASSLVAGGSSYEQYF. Written as DNA, the CDR3 is TGCGCCAGCAGCTTGGTTGCCGGGGGCAGCTCCTACGAGCAGTACTTC. Together with reference TRBV5-1 and TRBJ2-7, the CDR3 gives the full variable domain: KAGVTQTPRYLIKTRGQQVTLSCSPISGHRSVSWYQQTPGQGLQFLFEYFSETQRNKGNFPGRFSGRQFSNSRSEMNVSTLELGDSALYLCASSLVAGGSSYEQYFGPGTRLTVT.

This clonotype was seen more than once but under ten times. This chain connects TRBV10-3 to TRBJ2-6; D may be TRBD1 (6 bases). The CDR3 has 17 residues. Trimming took off 3 bases at V and 2 bases at J, with 14 bases between the two ends. Germline loops: CDR1 ENHRY, CDR2 SYGVKD. The CDR3 DNA sequence: TGTGCCATCAGTGACGCATTACAGGGCCCTGGGGCCAACGTCCTGACTTTC. Residues: CAISDALQGPGANVLTF.

The chain joins TRBV6-1 to TRBJ2-7; no clear D gene. This CDR3 spans 14 amino acids. The V end lost 7 bases, the J end lost 3 bases, and 16 bases lay between the germline ends. Germline CDR1 reads MNHNS; CDR2 reads SASEGT. The CDR3 here is CASKQRAIHYEQYF. For the CDR3, the DNA is TGTGCCAGCAAACAACGGGCAATACACTACGAGCAGTACTTC.

This clonotype was seen a handful of times. This chain links TRBV12-3 or TRBV12-4 with TRBJ1-5; no firm D call. The CDR3 extends over 14 amino acids. Deletions cut 3 bases from V and 3 bases from J, with 9 bases between. CDR3 in amino acids: CASSFERNNQPQHF. The CDR3, as DNA: TGTGCCAGCAGTTTCGAACGGAACAATCAGCCCCAGCATTTT.

Comments on this clonotype: It may be a read error: a sequence one base away is much more abundant. V and J are TRBV7-9 and TRBJ2-1; no reliable D call. This CDR3 has 14 residues. V dropped 1 base and J dropped 7 bases, with 11 bases sitting between them. From germline, CDR1 is SEHNR and CDR2 FQNEAQ (reference sequence). The CDR3, as DNA: TGTGCCAGCAGCTTAGATCGGACGGGTAATGAGCAGTTCTTC. It is translated as CASSLDRTGNEQFF.

This chain joins TRBV5-8 and TRBJ2-7, with 7 bases matching TRBD1. CDR1 and CDR2 from the germline V gene are SGHTS and YDEGEE. The V segment lost 6 bases and the J segment 0 bases; nucleotides outside the gene matches: 6. This CDR3 has 14 residues. The CDR3 protein is CASKRGDSSYEQYF. CDR3 in DNA: TGTGCCAGCAAACGAGGGGACAGCTCCTACGAGCAGTACTTC.

This clonotype was observed many times. The chain uses TRBV7-2 and TRBJ2-3; TRBD2 matches 10 bases. The CDR3 has 14 residues. V shed 6 bases and J 4 bases; nucleotides not matched to a gene: 4. Germline lookup yields CDR1 SGHTA and CDR2 FQGNSA. This CDR3 reads CASRPSGSADTQYF. The CDR3 nucleotides read TGTGCCAGCAGACCTAGCGGGAGCGCAGATACGCAGTATTTT.

This clonotype was seen repeatedly, ten times or more. V gene TRBV28 combines with J gene TRBJ2-7, with 7 bases fitting TRBD2. This CDR3 has 16 residues. Unmatched junction bases numbered 10, after V lost 2 bases and J lost 3 bases. Germline V gives CDR1 MDHEN, CDR2 SYDVKM. The CDR3 here is CASSLHLAVPNYEQYF. In DNA, the CDR3 is TGTGCCAGCAGTTTACACCTAGCGGTGCCAAACTACGAGCAGTACTTC.

This clonotype appeared many times. The chain carries TRBV28 and TRBJ1-1; unclear D gene. V was cut by 6 bases and J by 0 bases, with 14 bases left in between. The CDR3 has 15 residues. CDR1 MDHEN and CDR2 SYDVKM come from the germline V gene. The CDR3 loop reads CASRPGWGMNTEAFF. The CDR3, as DNA: TGTGCCAGCAGACCAGGATGGGGAATGAACACTGAAGCTTTCTTT.

The chain couples TRBV2 to TRBJ2-7; D may be TRBD1 (5 bases). V lost 9 bases, J lost 6 bases, and 15 bases lay in between. Germline CDR1 and CDR2: SNHLY and FYNNEI. CDR3 size: 12 residues. CDR3: CASLSRQFEQYF. Here the CDR3 DNA reads TGTGCCAGTCTATCTCGACAGTTCGAGCAGTACTTC.

This clonotype showed up many times. The chain couples TRBV20-1 to TRBJ2-3, with 7 bases that match TRBD2. Germline CDR1 is DFQATT and CDR2 is SNEGSKA (reference sequence). V shed 3 bases and J 1 base; nucleotides not matched to a gene: 7. This CDR3 is 15 amino acids long. The CDR3 is CSARAGRGRTDTQYF. The CDR3 nucleotides are TGCAGTGCTAGGGCGGGGAGGGGACGCACAGATACGCAGTATTTT.